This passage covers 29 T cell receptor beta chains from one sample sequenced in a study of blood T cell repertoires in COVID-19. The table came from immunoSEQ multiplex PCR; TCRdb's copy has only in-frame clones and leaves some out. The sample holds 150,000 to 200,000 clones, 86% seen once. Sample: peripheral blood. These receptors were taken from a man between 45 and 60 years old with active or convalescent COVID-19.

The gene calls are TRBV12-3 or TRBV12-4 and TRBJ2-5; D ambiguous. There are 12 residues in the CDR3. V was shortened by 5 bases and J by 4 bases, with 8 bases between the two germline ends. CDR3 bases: TGTGCCAGCAGTCCGAGTTTAGAGACCCAGTACTTC. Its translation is CASSPSLETQYF.

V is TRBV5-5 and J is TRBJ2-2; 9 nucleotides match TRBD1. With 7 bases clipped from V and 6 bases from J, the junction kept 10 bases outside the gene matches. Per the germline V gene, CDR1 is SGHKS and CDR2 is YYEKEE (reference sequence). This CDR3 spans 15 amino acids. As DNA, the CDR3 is TGTGCCAGCGCTAAAATACAGGGGGCGGCCGGGGAGCTGTTTTTT. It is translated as CASAKIQGAAGELFF.

CDR3 sequence reads: CASSPRTGDTGELFF. DNA of the CDR3: TGTGCCAGCAGCCCCCGGACAGGGGACACCGGGGAGCTGTTTTTT. This rearrangement joins TRBV7-2 to TRBJ2-2; 9 bases fit TRBD1. Germline V lookup: CDR1 SGHTA, CDR2 FQGNSA. The trim removed 5 bases at V and 3 bases at J, leaving 4 bases unmatched. The CDR3 contains 15 residues.

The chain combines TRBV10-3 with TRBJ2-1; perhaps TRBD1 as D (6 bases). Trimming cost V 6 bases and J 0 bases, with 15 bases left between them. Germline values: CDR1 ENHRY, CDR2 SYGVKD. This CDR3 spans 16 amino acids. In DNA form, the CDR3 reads TGTGCCATCAGGGAACATGTGGGGGCCTCCTACAATGAGCAGTTCTTC. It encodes CAIREHVGASYNEQFF.

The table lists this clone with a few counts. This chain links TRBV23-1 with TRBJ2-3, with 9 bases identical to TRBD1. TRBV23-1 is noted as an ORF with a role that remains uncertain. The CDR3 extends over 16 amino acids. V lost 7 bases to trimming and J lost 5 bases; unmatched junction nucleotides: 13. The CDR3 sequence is CASTQQGANFIDTQYF. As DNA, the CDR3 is TGCGCCAGCACCCAACAGGGGGCTAATTTCATAGATACGCAGTATTTT.

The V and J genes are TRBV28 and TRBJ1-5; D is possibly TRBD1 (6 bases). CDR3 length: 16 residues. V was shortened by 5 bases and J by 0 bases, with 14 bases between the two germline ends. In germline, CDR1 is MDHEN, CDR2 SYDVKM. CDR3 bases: TGTGCCAGCAGTCGAACGGACAGATATAGCAATCAGCCCCAGCATTTT. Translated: CASSRTDRYSNQPQHF.

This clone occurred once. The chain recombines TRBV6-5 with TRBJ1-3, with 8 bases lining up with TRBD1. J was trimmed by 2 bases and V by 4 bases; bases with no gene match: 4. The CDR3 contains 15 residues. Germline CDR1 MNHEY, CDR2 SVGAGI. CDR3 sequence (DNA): TGTGCCAGCAGTTCAGGGGGCGCCCCTGGAAACACCATATATTTT. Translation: CASSSGGAPGNTIYF.

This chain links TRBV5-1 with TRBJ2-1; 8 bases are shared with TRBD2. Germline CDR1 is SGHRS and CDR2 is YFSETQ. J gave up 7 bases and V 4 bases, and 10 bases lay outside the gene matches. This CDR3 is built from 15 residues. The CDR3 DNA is TGCGCCAGCAGCCAAAAGCGGGGGTCCGGGAATGAGCAGTTCTTC. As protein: CASSQKRGSGNEQFF.

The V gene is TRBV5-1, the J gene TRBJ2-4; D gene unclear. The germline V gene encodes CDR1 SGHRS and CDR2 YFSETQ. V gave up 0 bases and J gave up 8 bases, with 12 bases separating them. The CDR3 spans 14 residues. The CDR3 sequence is CASSLGSPADIQYF. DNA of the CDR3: TGCGCCAGCAGCTTGGGTAGTCCCGCTGACATTCAGTACTTC.

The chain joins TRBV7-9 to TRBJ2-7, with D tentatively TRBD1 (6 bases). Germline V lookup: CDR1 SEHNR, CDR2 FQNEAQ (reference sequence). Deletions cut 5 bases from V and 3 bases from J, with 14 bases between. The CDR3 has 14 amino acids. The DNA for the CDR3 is TGTGCCAGCAGCCTACTGGACAGTTTCTACGAGCAGTACTTC. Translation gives CASSLLDSFYEQYF.

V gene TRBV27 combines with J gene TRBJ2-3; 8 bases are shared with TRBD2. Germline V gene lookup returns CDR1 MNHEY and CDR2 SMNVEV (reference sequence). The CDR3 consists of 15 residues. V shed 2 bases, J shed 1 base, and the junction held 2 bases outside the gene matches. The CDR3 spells CASSLLTSGTDTQYF. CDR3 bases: TGTGCCAGCAGTTTACTGACTAGCGGCACAGATACGCAGTATTTT.

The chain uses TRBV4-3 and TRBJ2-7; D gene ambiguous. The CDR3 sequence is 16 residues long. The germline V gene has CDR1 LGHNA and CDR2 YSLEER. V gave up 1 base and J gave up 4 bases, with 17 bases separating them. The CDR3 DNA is TGCGCCAGCAGCCAAGGGGTACTGTTTTGGAGATACGAGCAGTACTTC. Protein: CASSQGVLFWRYEQYF.

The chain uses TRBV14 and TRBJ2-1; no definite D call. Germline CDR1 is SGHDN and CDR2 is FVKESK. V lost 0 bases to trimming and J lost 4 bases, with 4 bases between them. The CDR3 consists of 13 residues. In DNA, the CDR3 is TGTGCCAGCAGCCAAGATAATTACAATGAGCAGTTCTTC. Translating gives CASSQDNYNEQFF.

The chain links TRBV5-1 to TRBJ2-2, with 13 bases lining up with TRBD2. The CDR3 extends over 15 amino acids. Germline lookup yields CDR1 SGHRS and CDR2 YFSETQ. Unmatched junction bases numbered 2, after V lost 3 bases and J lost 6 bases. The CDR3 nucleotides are TGCGCCAGCAGCTCGGGACTAGCGGGACCCGGGGAGCTGTTTTTT. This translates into CASSSGLAGPGELFF.

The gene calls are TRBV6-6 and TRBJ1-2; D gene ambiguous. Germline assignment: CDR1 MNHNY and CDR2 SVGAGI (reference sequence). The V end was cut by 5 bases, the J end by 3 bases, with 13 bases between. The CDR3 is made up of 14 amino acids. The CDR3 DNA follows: TGTGCCAGCAGTCCTCCCTTTTCGGACTATGGCTACACCTTC. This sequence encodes CASSPPFSDYGYTF.

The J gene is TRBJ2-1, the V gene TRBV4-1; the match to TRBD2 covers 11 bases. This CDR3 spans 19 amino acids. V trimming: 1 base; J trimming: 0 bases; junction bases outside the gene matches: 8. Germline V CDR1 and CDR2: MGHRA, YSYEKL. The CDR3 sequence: CASSQAGTSGASSYNEQFF. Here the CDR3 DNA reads TGCGCCAGCAGCCAAGCCGGGACTAGCGGAGCGAGCTCCTACAATGAGCAGTTCTTC.

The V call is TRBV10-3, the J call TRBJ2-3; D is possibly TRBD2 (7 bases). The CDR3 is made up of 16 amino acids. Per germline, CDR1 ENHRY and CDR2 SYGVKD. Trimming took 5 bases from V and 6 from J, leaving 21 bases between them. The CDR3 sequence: CAISQVAGEGGDTQYF. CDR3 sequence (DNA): TGTGCCATCAGTCAGGTGGCGGGAGAGGGGGGGGATACGCAGTATTTT.

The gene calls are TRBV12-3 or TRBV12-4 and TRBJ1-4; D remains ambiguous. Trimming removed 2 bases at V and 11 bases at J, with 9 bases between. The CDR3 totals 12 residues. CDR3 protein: CASSLSGGKLFF. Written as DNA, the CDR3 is TGTGCCAGCAGTTTAAGTGGAGGTAAACTGTTTTTT.

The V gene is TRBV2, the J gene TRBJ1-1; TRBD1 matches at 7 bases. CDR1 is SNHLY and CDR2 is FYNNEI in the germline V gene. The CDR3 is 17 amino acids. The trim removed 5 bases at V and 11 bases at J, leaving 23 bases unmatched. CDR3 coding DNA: TGTGCCAGCAGTCCATCCAAGACAGGGTCGGCTGGGTTTGGTGCTTTCTTT. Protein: CASSPSKTGSAGFGAFF.

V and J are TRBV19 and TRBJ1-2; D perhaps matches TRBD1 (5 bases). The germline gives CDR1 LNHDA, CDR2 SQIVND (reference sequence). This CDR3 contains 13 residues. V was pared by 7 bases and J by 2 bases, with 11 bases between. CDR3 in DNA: TGTGCCAGTATTGACAGATCAAACTATGGCTACACCTTC. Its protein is CASIDRSNYGYTF. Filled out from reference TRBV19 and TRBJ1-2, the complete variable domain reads DGGITQSPKYLFRKEGQNVTLSCEQNLNHDAMYWYRQDPGQGLRLIYYSQIVNDFQKGDIAEGYSVSREKKESFPLTVTSAQKNPTAFYLCASIDRSNYGYTFGSGTRLTVV.

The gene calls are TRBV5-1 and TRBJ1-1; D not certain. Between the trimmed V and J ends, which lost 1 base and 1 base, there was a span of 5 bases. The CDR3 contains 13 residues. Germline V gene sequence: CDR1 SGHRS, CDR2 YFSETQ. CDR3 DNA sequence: TGCGCCAGCAGCTTGACACAGAACACTGAAGCTTTCTTT. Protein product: CASSLTQNTEAFF.

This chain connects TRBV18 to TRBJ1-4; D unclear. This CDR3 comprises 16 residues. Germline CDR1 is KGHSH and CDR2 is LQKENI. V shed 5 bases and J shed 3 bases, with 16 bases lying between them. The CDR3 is CASSTTGKRSNEKLFF. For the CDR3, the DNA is TGTGCCAGCTCAACGACGGGGAAAAGGTCTAATGAAAAACTGTTTTTT.

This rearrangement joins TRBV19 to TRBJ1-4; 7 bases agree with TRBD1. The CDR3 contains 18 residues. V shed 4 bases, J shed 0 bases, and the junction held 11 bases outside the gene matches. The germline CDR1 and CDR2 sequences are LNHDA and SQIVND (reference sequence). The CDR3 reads CASSTRQGRGSTNEKLFF. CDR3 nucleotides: TGTGCCAGTAGTACTCGACAGGGTCGGGGATCAACTAATGAAAAACTGTTTTTT.

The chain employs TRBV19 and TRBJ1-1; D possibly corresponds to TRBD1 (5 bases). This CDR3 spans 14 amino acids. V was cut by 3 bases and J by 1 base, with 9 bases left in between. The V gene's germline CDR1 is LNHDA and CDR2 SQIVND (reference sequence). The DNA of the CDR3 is TGTGCCAGTAGTATGAGACAGACGAACACTGAAGCTTTCTTT. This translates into CASSMRQTNTEAFF.

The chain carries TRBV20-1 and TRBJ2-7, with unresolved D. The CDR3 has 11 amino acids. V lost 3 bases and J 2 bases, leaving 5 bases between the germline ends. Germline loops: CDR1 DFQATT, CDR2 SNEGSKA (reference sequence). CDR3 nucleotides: TGCAGTGCTAGTATAGCCTACGAGCAGTACTTC. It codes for CSASIAYEQYF.

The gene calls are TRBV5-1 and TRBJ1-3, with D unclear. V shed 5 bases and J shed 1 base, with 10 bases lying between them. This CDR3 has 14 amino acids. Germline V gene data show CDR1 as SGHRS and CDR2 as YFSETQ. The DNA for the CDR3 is TGCGCCAGCAGTGAGGGAGAGTCTGGAAACACCATATATTTT. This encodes CASSEGESGNTIYF.

CDR3 sequence: CASSEGAANYGYTF. The CDR3 DNA reads TGTGCCAGCAGTGAGGGGGCAGCTAACTATGGCTACACCTTC. This chain uses TRBV2 with TRBJ1-2; a weak D match, TRBD1 (6 bases). The CDR3 totals 14 residues. V was clipped by 3 bases and J by 0 bases, with 8 bases between them. The germline V gene has CDR1 SNHLY and CDR2 FYNNEI. The entire variable domain, with the rest obtained from reference TRBV2 and TRBJ1-2, is as follows: EPEVTQTPSHQVTQMGQEVILRCVPISNHLYFYWYRQILGQKVEFLVSFYNNEISEKSEIFDDQFSVERPDGSNFTLKIRSTKLEDSAMYFCASSEGAANYGYTFGSGTRLTVV.

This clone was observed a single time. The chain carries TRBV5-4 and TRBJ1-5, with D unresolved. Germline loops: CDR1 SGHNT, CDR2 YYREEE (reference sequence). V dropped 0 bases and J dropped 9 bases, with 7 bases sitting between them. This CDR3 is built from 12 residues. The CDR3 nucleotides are TGTGCCAGCAGCTTGGGAGGAGGGCCCCAGCATTTT. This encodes CASSLGGGPQHF.

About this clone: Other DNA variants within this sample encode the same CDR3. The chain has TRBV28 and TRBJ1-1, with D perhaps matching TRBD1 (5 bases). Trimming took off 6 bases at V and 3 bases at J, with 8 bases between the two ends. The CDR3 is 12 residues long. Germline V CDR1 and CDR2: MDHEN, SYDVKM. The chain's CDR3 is CASSLQDTEAFF. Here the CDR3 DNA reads TGTGCCAGCAGCCTACAGGACACTGAAGCTTTCTTT.